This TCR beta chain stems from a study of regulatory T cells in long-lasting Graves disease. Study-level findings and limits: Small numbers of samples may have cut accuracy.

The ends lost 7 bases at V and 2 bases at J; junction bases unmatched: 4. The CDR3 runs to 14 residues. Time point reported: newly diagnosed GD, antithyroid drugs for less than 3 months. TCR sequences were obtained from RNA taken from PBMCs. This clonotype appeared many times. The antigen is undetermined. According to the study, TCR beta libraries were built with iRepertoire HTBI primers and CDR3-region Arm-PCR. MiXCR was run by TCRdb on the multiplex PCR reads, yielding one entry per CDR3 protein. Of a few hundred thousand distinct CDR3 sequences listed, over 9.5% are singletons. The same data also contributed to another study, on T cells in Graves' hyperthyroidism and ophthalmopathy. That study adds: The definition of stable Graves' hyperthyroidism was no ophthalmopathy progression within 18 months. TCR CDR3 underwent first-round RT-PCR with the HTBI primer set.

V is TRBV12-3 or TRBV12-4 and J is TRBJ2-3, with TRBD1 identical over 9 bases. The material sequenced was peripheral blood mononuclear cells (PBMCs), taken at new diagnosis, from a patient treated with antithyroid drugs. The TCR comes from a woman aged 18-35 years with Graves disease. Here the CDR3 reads CASTRDRDTDTQYF. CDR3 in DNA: TGTGCCAGCACCCGGGACAGGGACACAGATACGCAGTATTTT.